This T cell receptor (beta chain) is drawn from a study of blood T cell repertoires in COVID-19. At the level of the study: There were acute and convalescent COVID-19 samples, and they came from the United States, Italy and Spain. T cells, B-cell-depleted T cells, or PBMCs provided the cDNA or gDNA that served as material.

Original processing methods: Amplification of reference gene primers provided the estimated nucleated cell counts. Libraries were prepared by immunoSEQ multiplex PCR; TCRdb keeps only in-frame clonotypes and omits some of them. V and J calls plus clone size are reproduced from that table; the DNA served to infer D and trimming. Of 250,000 to 300,000 clones in the sample, around 87% were seen once. Per germline, CDR1 SSHAT and CDR2 FNYEAQ (reference sequence). The CDR3 loop spans 15 amino acids. This clone came up a few times. One end of the junction varies from germline; a read error may be responsible.

Input material: peripheral blood. The chain recombines TRBV7-7 with TRBJ2-5; no firm D call. The sequence derives from a woman between 45 and 60 years old who had recovered from COVID-19. The CDR3 nucleotides read TGTGCTAGCAGCTTAGGCGCGGCAGTCCAAGAGACCCAGTACTTC. This gives the protein CASSLGAAVQETQYF.